This T cell receptor (beta chain) was identified during a study of shared clonotypes between healthy human individuals. This CDR3 has 15 residues. Germline assignment: CDR1 LNHDA and CDR2 SQIVND (reference sequence). The germline V and J ends were trimmed by 6 bases and 0 bases, with 12 bases remaining between them. Clones were read by immunoSEQ multiplex PCR, and TCRdb kept only the in-frame ones, dropping some. The profile covers about 1.1 million clones, with approximately 80% appearing a single time and roughly 0.9% taken by the ten largest. This TCR was sampled from a man between 18 and 35 years old in good health. Some clones in this sample may be carry-over from other donors' samples. The chain employs TRBV19 and TRBJ1-5, with D perhaps matching TRBD1 (5 bases). Source material: memory CD4+ T cells from PBMCs. Stated subset: CD45RA-negative fraction. CDR3 DNA sequence: TGTGCCAGTAGCTATACAGGAGTTAGCAATCAGCCCCAGCATTTT. The encoded protein is CASSYTGVSNQPQHF.